These 5 T cell receptor beta chains originate from one sample sequenced in a study of Graves' ophthalmopathy and Graves' hyperthyroidism. From RNA, the CDR3 regions of TCR beta chains were amplified and sequenced. Scientists carried out first-round RT-PCR using HTBI primers and then a second-round multiplex PCR. TCRdb called the multiplex PCR reads again in MiXCR, with one record for every CDR3 protein. The repertoire holds some 400,000 distinct CDR3 sequences, approximately 16% seen once, with 1.6% in the top ten. The sequenced sample consisted of peripheral blood. The receptors were sampled from a woman aged 18-29 years with Graves' ophthalmopathy.

The table lists this clonotype with a few counts. This chain joins TRBV7-2 and TRBJ1-5; D unclear. Trimming shortened V by 3 bases and J by 2 bases, and 11 bases separated the two germline ends. The CDR3 runs 15 residues. CDR1 SGHTA and CDR2 FQGNSA come from the germline V gene. This chain's CDR3 is CASSLEISGNQPQHF. CDR3 nucleotides: TGTGCCAGCAGCTTGGAGATCTCGGGCAATCAGCCCCAGCATTTT.

V usage is TRBV20-1 and J usage is TRBJ2-7; D possibly corresponds to TRBD2 (5 bases). This CDR3 comprises 13 residues. Trimming cost V 5 bases and J 3 bases, with 14 bases left between them. In germline, CDR1 is DFQATT, CDR2 SNEGSKA (reference sequence). The CDR3: CSAPGPGNYEQYF. In DNA form, the CDR3 reads TGCAGTGCTCCCGGGCCGGGGAACTACGAGCAGTACTTC.

The J gene is TRBJ1-2, the V gene TRBV6-2 or TRBV6-3; 9 bases agree with TRBD1. V dropped 7 bases and J dropped 3; count of bases not matched to a gene: 6. The CDR3 loop spans 14 amino acids. Germline V gene data show CDR1 as MNHEY and CDR2 as SVGEGT. The CDR3 loop reads CASTRDREYYGYTF. CDR3 nucleotide sequence: TGTGCCAGCACCCGGGACAGGGAATACTATGGCTACACCTTC.

There are many counts of this clonotype. The chain combines TRBV6-4 with TRBJ1-2; D not certain. With 3 bases removed from V and 6 bases from J, the gap between germline ends came to 8 bases. Germline CDR1 reads MRHNA; CDR2 reads SNTAGT. The CDR3 contains 12 residues. The CDR3 region has the DNA TGTGCCAGCAGTGAAGGGTGGGATGGCTACACCTTC. Translation: CASSEGWDGYTF.

This clonotype was seen ten or more times. V gene TRBV20-1 combines with J gene TRBJ2-7, with a weak D call TRBD1 (6 bases). The CDR3 is 14 residues long. Between the trimmed V and J ends, which lost 7 bases and 5 bases, there was a span of 21 bases. Germline-derived CDR1 and CDR2 are DFQATT and SNEGSKA (reference sequence). As DNA, the CDR3 is TGCAGTGGCTCCGGGACACCGTCCCCCCACGAGCAGTACTTC. Its translation: CSGSGTPSPHEQYF.